A selection of T cell receptor beta chains follows, all from one sample in a study of neurological immune-mediated disorders. TCRdb re-called the 5' RACE reads through MiXCR, storing one row per CDR3 protein. The table shows 52,000 or so distinct CDR3 sequences, with 3% to 4% occurring only once. Sample: CD4+ T cells from blood. These receptors were obtained from a middle-aged woman with multiple sclerosis. Both conserved end residues are part of each CDR3. The D gene is left open where the match is weak. Clone size is given as once, few, many, or a class for an expanded clone.

v_call	j_call	d_call	clone_size	cdr3_length	cdr3_nt	cdr3_aa
TRBV20-1	TRBJ2-7	.	many	11	TGCAGTGCTTGGACAGTCTACGAGCAGTACTTC	CSAWTVYEQYF
TRBV13	TRBJ2-4	.	many	15	TGTGCCAGCAGCTTACGACCTCATGTCAAAAACATTCAGTACTTC	CASSLRPHVKNIQYF
TRBV10-2	TRBJ1-2	.	many	13	TGCGCCAGCAGTGAACGAGTTATGTATGGCTACACCTTC	CASSERVMYGYTF
TRBV20-1	TRBJ2-7	.	many	13	TGCAGTGCTAACCCCGGGGGAGCCTACGAGCAGTACTTC	CSANPGGAYEQYF
TRBV5-4	TRBJ1-4	TRBD1	many	14	TGTGCCAGCAGCCGGACAGGAACTAATGAAAAACTGTTTTTT	CASSRTGTNEKLFF
TRBV6-4	TRBJ2-3	.	many	11	TGCCGAACGATGGTGGCAGATACGCAGTATTTT	CRTMVADTQYF
TRBV4-2	TRBJ1-6	TRBD1	many	16	TGTGCCAGCAGCCAACGACCGACAGGGACAGGAGTTCCCCTCCACTTT	CASSQRPTGTGVPLHF
TRBV9	TRBJ2-1	TRBD2	many	16	TGTGCCAGCAGCGTAGTTGGCGGGGGGGCTGGAAATGAGCAGTTCTTC	CASSVVGGGAGNEQFF
TRBV20-1	TRBJ2-7	.	many	12	TGCAGTGCTAGAGGGTTGGAGGGACAGCAGTACTTC	CSARGLEGQQYF
TRBV5-1	TRBJ2-7	.	many	12	TGCGCCAGCAGCGCCAACAGGGAAAGGAGGTTCTTC	CASSANRERRFF
TRBV10-2	TRBJ1-2	.	many	13	TGCGCCAGCAGTGAGGAAGGGAACTATGGCTACACCTTC	CASSEEGNYGYTF
TRBV9	TRBJ2-1	.	many	15	TGTGCCAGCAGCGTAGCCAGTGCACCAGCTAATGAGCAGTTCTTC	CASSVASAPANEQFF
TRBV5-1	TRBJ2-1	.	many	14	TGCGCCAGCAGCACCGGGACCGAATGGAATGAGCAGTTCTTC	CASSTGTEWNEQFF
TRBV2	TRBJ2-7	TRBD1	many	14	TGTGCCAGCAGTGTGGGACAGGGGGCTAGAGAGCAGTACTTC	CASSVGQGAREQYF
TRBV7-2	TRBJ2-3	.	many	13	TGTGCCAGCAGCCAGGAAAGGGGGGGTACGCAGTATTTT	CASSQERGGTQYF
TRBV5-1	TRBJ1-4	.	many	19	TGCGCCAGCAGCCCCCTAGACCAGGGGTTGGGCCCGGCTAATGAAAAACTGTTTTTT	CASSPLDQGLGPANEKLFF
TRBV20-1	TRBJ1-2	.	many	12	TGCAGTGCTAGTCCAGGGCCCTATGGCTACACCTTC	CSASPGPYGYTF
TRBV4-1	TRBJ2-3	.	many	14	TGCGCCAGCAGCCAACACCGACCCACAGATACGCAGTATTTT	CASSQHRPTDTQYF
TRBV29-1	TRBJ1-2	.	many	13	TGCAGCGTTGAAGGGACCGCAAAATATGGCTACACCTTC	CSVEGTAKYGYTF
TRBV20-1	TRBJ1-6	.	many	13	TGCAGTGCTAGATCACAGGGTGATTCACCCCTCCACTTT	CSARSQGDSPLHF
TRBV29-1	TRBJ2-7	TRBD2	many	15	TGCAGCGTCGCCGGGGCGGGGGTTACCTCCTACGAGCAGTACTTC	CSVAGAGVTSYEQYF
TRBV21-1	TRBJ2-7	.	many	20	TGTGCCAGCAGCAAAAGCAAACACCTGGGGACAGGGAATCGGGGTTACGAGCAGTACTTC	CASSKSKHLGTGNRGYEQYF